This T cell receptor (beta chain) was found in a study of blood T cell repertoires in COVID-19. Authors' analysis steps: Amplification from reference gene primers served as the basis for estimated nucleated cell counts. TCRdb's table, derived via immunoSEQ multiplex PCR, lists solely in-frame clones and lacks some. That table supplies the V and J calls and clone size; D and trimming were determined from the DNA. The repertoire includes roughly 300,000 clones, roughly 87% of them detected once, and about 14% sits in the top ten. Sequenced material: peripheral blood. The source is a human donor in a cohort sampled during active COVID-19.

CDR3 bases: TGTGCCAGCAGCGCCAGGGTCGGGAGTGAAGCTTTCTTT. Translating gives CASSARVGSEAFF. V gene TRBV9 combines with J gene TRBJ1-1, with D perhaps TRBD1 (5 bases). The germline gives CDR1 SGDLS, CDR2 YYNGEE. The CDR3 sequence is 13 residues long. V shed 3 bases and J shed 7 bases, with 13 bases lying between them.